These 25 T cell receptor beta chains were sequenced from one sample in a study of graft-versus-host responses after intestinal transplantation. The protocol was immunoSEQ multiplex PCR, while the TCRdb copy is restricted to in-frame clones and leaves out a portion. The repertoire holds some 41,000 clones, with 85% to 90% as singletons. The sample was PBMCs, taken roughly 270 days after transplant. Source of these receptors: a human patient who received an intestinal transplant, so some T cells may come from the graft donor.

J is TRBJ2-7 and V is TRBV30; D is unresolved. The CDR3 is made up of 12 amino acids. Germline-derived CDR1 and CDR2 are GTSNPN and SVGIG (reference sequence). V was pared by 3 bases and J by 2 bases, with 8 bases between. The CDR3 nucleotides are TGTGCCTGGAGGGACCGCCCCTACGAGCAGTACTTC. Protein sequence: CAWRDRPYEQYF.

V gene TRBV29-1 combines with J gene TRBJ2-5, with D perhaps TRBD2 (5 bases). CDR3 length equals 13 residues. Trimming took 1 base from V and 5 from J, leaving 11 bases between them. Germline values: CDR1 SQVTM, CDR2 ANQGSEA. Written as DNA, the CDR3 is TGCAGCGTTGAAGTGGTGGGAGTGGAGACCCAGTACTTC. Its translation: CSVEVVGVETQYF.

The gene calls are TRBV4-1 and TRBJ2-4; perhaps TRBD1 as D (6 bases). Germline values: CDR1 MGHRA, CDR2 YSYEKL. This CDR3 is 13 amino acids long. V was shortened by 4 bases and J by 12 bases, with 16 bases between the two germline ends. CDR3 in amino acids: CASSPHEDRPQYF. CDR3 nucleotides: TGCGCCAGCAGCCCACATGAGGACAGACCTCAGTACTTC.

This chain links TRBV6-5 with TRBJ2-5; the D gene could be TRBD1 or TRBD2 (5 bases each). Germline V gives CDR1 MNHEY, CDR2 SVGAGI. V lost 7 bases, J lost 5 bases, and 14 bases lay in between. The CDR3 is made up of 13 amino acids. The CDR3 sequence: CASKPRERETQYF. The CDR3 DNA is TGTGCCAGCAAGCCCAGGGAGAGGGAGACCCAGTACTTC.

The gene calls are TRBV6-5 and TRBJ2-7, with D hard to call. Trimming left V 5 bases short and J 3 bases short, with 14 bases between. Germline loops: CDR1 MNHEY, CDR2 SVGAGI. CDR3 length equals 14 residues. CDR3 DNA: TGTGCCAGCAGTGAAGGCACATTCAACTACGAGCAGTACTTC. Amino acid sequence: CASSEGTFNYEQYF.

V is TRBV11-1 and J is TRBJ2-5; D might be TRBD2 (5 bases). The CDR3 sequence is 13 residues long. The V end lost 5 bases, the J end lost 5 bases, and 12 bases lay between the germline ends. The germline CDR1 and CDR2 sequences are SGHAT and FQDESV (reference sequence). CDR3 coding DNA: TGTGCCAGCAGCATAAAGAGGGTGGAGACCCAGTACTTC. The encoded protein is CASSIKRVETQYF.

V usage is TRBV4-1 and J usage is TRBJ1-1; D not certain. The germline gives CDR1 MGHRA, CDR2 YSYEKL. The V end was cut by 4 bases, the J end by 1 base, with 13 bases between. This CDR3 has 15 residues. The CDR3, as DNA: TGCGCCAGCAGCCGAAGCTGGGCGGGGAACACTGAAGCTTTCTTT. This sequence encodes CASSRSWAGNTEAFF.

This clone came up a few times. V gene TRBV7-2 combines with J gene TRBJ2-5, with 8 nucleotides matching TRBD2. Germline CDR1 reads SGHTA; CDR2 reads FQGNSA. This CDR3 comprises 18 residues. Trimming cost V 1 base and J 5 bases; bases outside gene matches: 15. CDR3 loop: CASSLVAGGASGFETQYF. CDR3 nucleotide sequence: TGTGCCAGCAGCTTAGTTGCCGGGGGGGCATCCGGATTCGAGACCCAGTACTTC.

This chain uses TRBV6-1 with TRBJ2-7; TRBD1 might be the D (6 bases). With 3 bases removed from V and 2 bases from J, the gap between germline ends came to 11 bases. The CDR3 totals 14 residues. Germline loops: CDR1 MNHNS, CDR2 SASEGT. The CDR3 region is CASSDLRGPYEQYF. The CDR3 nucleotides are TGTGCCAGCAGTGACCTCAGGGGTCCCTACGAGCAGTACTTC.

The chain couples TRBV7-9 to TRBJ1-1; a possible D gene is TRBD1 (6 bases). V lost 5 bases to trimming and J lost 4 bases, with 17 bases between them. Germline V gene sequence: CDR1 SEHNR, CDR2 FQNEAQ (reference sequence). The CDR3 covers 15 residues. In DNA, the CDR3 is TGTGCCAGCAGCCAGGGGCCGGGTCGAGGCACTGAAGCTTTCTTT. Its protein product is CASSQGPGRGTEAFF.

The rearrangement links TRBV19 to TRBJ2-7; 13 bases map to TRBD2. Trimming cost V 8 bases and J 4 bases; bases outside gene matches: 5. The CDR3 runs to 14 residues. Per germline, CDR1 LNHDA and CDR2 SQIVND (reference sequence). The CDR3 bases are TGTGCCAGTGGACTAGCGGGGGCTTCTTACGAGCAGTACTTC. Residues: CASGLAGASYEQYF.

CDR3 protein: CASSFGADTQYF. Written as DNA, the CDR3 is TGTGCCAGCAGCTTTGGGGCAGATACGCAGTATTTT. V usage is TRBV5-4 and J usage is TRBJ2-3; no clear D. Trimming cost V 2 bases and J 4 bases, with 5 bases left between them. CDR1 is SGHNT, CDR2 YYREEE, per germline (reference sequence). CDR3 length equals 12 residues.

A single count supports this clone. J is TRBJ1-4 and V is TRBV19; TRBD1 aligns across 10 bases. This CDR3 contains 15 residues. CDR1 LNHDA and CDR2 SQIVND come from the germline V gene (reference sequence). Trimming took 4 bases from V and 4 from J; bases not matched to a gene: 3. The CDR3 DNA sequence: TGTGCCAGTAGTAGCCGGGACAGGGGTAATGAAAAACTGTTTTTT. Translated, it gives CASSSRDRGNEKLFF.

This clone was detected only once. The chain employs TRBV13 and TRBJ2-6, with D perhaps matching TRBD1 (6 bases). The ends were cut back, 4 bases at V and 1 base at J, with 14 bases in the middle. Germline V gene lookup returns CDR1 PRHDT and CDR2 FYEKMQ (reference sequence). The CDR3 consists of 17 residues. In DNA form, the CDR3 reads TGTGCCAGCAGCTCACCCGGGACACCGTCTGGGGCCAACGTCCTGACTTTC. As protein: CASSSPGTPSGANVLTF.

A few counts support this clone. This chain connects TRBV11-3 to TRBJ2-3, with 10 bases fitting TRBD1. Looked up from germline, CDR1 is SGHNT and CDR2 is YENEEA. V lost 5 bases, J lost 1 base, and 3 bases stayed unmatched. This CDR3 has 15 residues. The CDR3 nucleotides are TGTGCCAGCAGCCCCGGGACAGGGGGCACAGATACGCAGTATTTT. Protein: CASSPGTGGTDTQYF. Using reference TRBV11-3 and TRBJ2-3 for the parts outside the CDR3, the full variable domain is EAGVVQSPRYKIIEKKQPVAFWCNPISGHNTLYWYLQNLGQGPELLIRYENEEAVDDSQLPKDRFSAERLKGVDSTLKIQPAELGDSAVYLCASSPGTGGTDTQYFGPGTRLTVL.

This clone has just a few counts. The chain links TRBV19 to TRBJ2-7; D perhaps matches TRBD1 (5 bases). This CDR3 has 12 residues. V was shortened by 8 bases and J by 2 bases, with 10 bases between the two germline ends. CDR1 and CDR2 (germline): LNHDA, SQIVND (reference sequence). This CDR3 reads CASADRTYEQYF. In DNA, the CDR3 is TGTGCCAGTGCTGACAGAACCTACGAGCAGTACTTC.

V gene TRBV11-1 combines with J gene TRBJ2-3; a weak D match, TRBD2 (6 bases). The germline V and J ends were trimmed by 4 bases and 3 bases, with 11 bases remaining between them. This CDR3 has 14 residues. The germline CDR1 and CDR2 sequences are SGHAT and FQDESV (reference sequence). CDR3 in DNA: TGTGCCAGCAGCTGGGCAGGGAGGACAGATACGCAGTATTTT. It yields the protein CASSWAGRTDTQYF.

The genes are TRBV4-1 and TRBJ2-1; 11 nucleotides line up with TRBD1. The length of the CDR3 is 15 residues. J gave up 6 bases and V 4 bases, and 5 bases lay outside the gene matches. Germline V lookup: CDR1 MGHRA, CDR2 YSYEKL. CDR3 bases: TGCGCCAGCAGCCGGGGACAGGGGGGTCCCAATGAGCAGTTCTTC. Translating gives CASSRGQGGPNEQFF.

The table lists this clone with a count of one. The chain joins TRBV4-3 to TRBJ1-5; D remains ambiguous. This CDR3 is built from 14 residues. Per germline, CDR1 LGHNA and CDR2 YSLEER. V dropped 3 bases and J dropped 4 bases, with 10 bases sitting between them. CDR3 protein: CASSHPFENQPQHF. The CDR3 nucleotides read TGCGCCAGCAGCCACCCGTTCGAGAATCAGCCCCAGCATTTT.

The gene calls are TRBV20-1 and TRBJ1-2; weak D call: TRBD1 (5 bases). The CDR3 totals 10 residues. V lost 8 bases to trimming and J lost 8 bases, with 12 bases between them. Germline V gives CDR1 DFQATT, CDR2 SNEGSKA (reference sequence). The CDR3 region is CSWGVDGYTF. CDR3 nucleotides: TGCAGTTGGGGGGTGGACGGCTACACCTTC.

The J gene is TRBJ1-1, the V gene TRBV7-9; possible D gene TRBD1, 6 bases. The V and J ends lost 5 bases and 7 bases respectively, with 20 bases between them. The CDR3 is made up of 15 amino acids. Germline CDR1 is SEHNR and CDR2 is FQNEAQ (reference sequence). The CDR3 region is CASSPRGGGAGEAFF. As DNA, the CDR3 is TGTGCCAGCAGCCCAAGAGGTGGGGGCGCAGGTGAAGCTTTCTTT.

The genes are TRBV2 and TRBJ2-1, with a weak D call TRBD2 (6 bases). The length of the CDR3 is 16 residues. CDR1 and CDR2 from the germline V gene are SNHLY and FYNNEI. V lost 8 bases to trimming and J lost 0 bases, with 17 bases between them. The CDR3 nucleotides are TGTGCCAGCGGGGGGTCTAGGCCACTCTCCTACAATGAGCAGTTCTTC. Translation gives CASGGSRPLSYNEQFF.

The J gene is TRBJ2-4, the V gene TRBV7-9; possibly TRBD2 for D (5 bases). The CDR3 has 14 amino acids. The V gene lost 1 base and the J gene lost 9 bases, with 13 bases spanning the gap. Germline assignment: CDR1 SEHNR and CDR2 FQNEAQ (reference sequence). CDR3 DNA: TGTGCCAGCAGCTTAGATTCTAGCTCTACCATTCAGTACTTC. It specifies CASSLDSSSTIQYF.

The V gene is TRBV4-2, the J gene TRBJ1-2; D might be TRBD1 (5 bases). CDR3 length equals 16 residues. The V and J ends lost 0 bases and 5 bases respectively, with 16 bases between them. Germline values: CDR1 LGHNA, CDR2 YNFKEQ. Here the CDR3 reads CASSQDWGRDRYGYTF. The CDR3 region has the DNA TGTGCCAGCAGCCAAGACTGGGGCAGGGACCGTTATGGCTACACCTTC.

The CDR3 is CASSSTRVGGRQPQHF. The CDR3 coding sequence is TGTGCCAGCAGCTCGACCCGGGTTGGTGGGCGCCAGCCCCAGCATTTT. The rearrangement uses TRBV7-3 and TRBJ1-5, with D uncertain. The CDR3 runs 16 residues. V lost 4 bases and J lost 7, with 20 bases in between. The germline V gene encodes CDR1 SGHTA and CDR2 FQGTGA. Drawing the rest from reference TRBV7-3 and TRBJ1-5, the complete variable domain is GAGVSQTPSNKVTEKGKYVELRCDPISGHTALYWYRQSLGQGPEFLIYFQGTGAADDSGLPNDRFFAVRPEGSVSTLKIQRTERGDSAVYLCASSSTRVGGRQPQHFGDGTRLSIL.